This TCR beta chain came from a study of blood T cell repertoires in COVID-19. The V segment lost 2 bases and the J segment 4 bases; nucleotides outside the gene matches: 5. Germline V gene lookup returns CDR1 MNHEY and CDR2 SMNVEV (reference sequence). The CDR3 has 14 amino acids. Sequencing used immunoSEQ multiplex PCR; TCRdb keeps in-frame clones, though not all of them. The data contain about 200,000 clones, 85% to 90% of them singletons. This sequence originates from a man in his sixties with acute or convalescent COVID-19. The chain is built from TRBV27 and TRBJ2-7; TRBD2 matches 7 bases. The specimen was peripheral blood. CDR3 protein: CASSLGLAAYEQYF. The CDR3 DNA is TGTGCCAGCAGTTTAGGGCTAGCGGCGTACGAGCAGTACTTC.